Listed below are T cell receptor beta chains from one sample, sequenced in a study of CD8 T cells in Susac syndrome. TCRdb re-called the immunoSEQ multiplex PCR reads with MiXCR, one entry per CDR3 protein. This table holds 150,000 to 160,000 distinct CDR3 sequences, about 95% found once. Sequencing was done on a sample of CD8+ T cells from PBMCs. The receptors were gathered from a human donor with multiple sclerosis. Both conserved end residues are part of each CDR3. D genes are given only for firm matches. For some rows the clone size is stated as once, few or many, or as a class when expanded; others skip it.

CDR3aa: CATSTKGTSGAPEQYF
CDR3nt: TGTGCCACCAGCACCAAAGGGACTAGCGGGGCTCCCGAGCAGTACTTC
d_gene: TRBD2
j_gene: TRBJ2-7
v_gene: TRBV15
abundance: -

CDR3aa: CSAWTGDTSSGNTIYF
CDR3nt: TGCAGCGCCTGGACAGGGGATACCTCCTCTGGAAACACCATATATTTT
d_gene: TRBD1
j_gene: TRBJ1-3
v_gene: TRBV29-1
abundance: -

CDR3aa: CASSLTRQNTEAFF
CDR3nt: TGCGCCAGCAGCTTGACACGGCAGAACACTGAAGCTTTCTTT
d_gene: -
j_gene: TRBJ1-1
v_gene: TRBV5-1
abundance: -

CDR3aa: CSARIRDSNYGYTF
CDR3nt: TGCAGTGCTAGGATAAGGGACAGTAACTATGGCTACACCTTC
d_gene: TRBD1
j_gene: TRBJ1-2
v_gene: TRBV20-1
abundance: -

CDR3aa: CATSESVSNQPQHF
CDR3nt: TGTGCCACCAGTGAATCGGTTAGCAATCAGCCCCAGCATTTT
d_gene: -
j_gene: TRBJ1-5
v_gene: TRBV24-1
abundance: -

CDR3aa: CASSLGWSSYEQYF
CDR3nt: TGCGCCAGCAGCTTGGGTTGGAGCTCCTACGAGCAGTACTTC
d_gene: -
j_gene: TRBJ2-7
v_gene: TRBV5-1
abundance: -

CDR3aa: CASSDVRQSVSPLHF
CDR3nt: TGTGCCAGCAGTGATGTAAGACAGTCGGTTTCACCCCTCCACTTT
d_gene: -
j_gene: TRBJ1-6
v_gene: TRBV2
abundance: -

CDR3aa: CASSQVGRHGYTF
CDR3nt: TGTGCCAGCAGCCAAGTTGGGCGGCATGGCTACACCTTC
d_gene: -
j_gene: TRBJ1-2
v_gene: TRBV3-1
abundance: -

CDR3aa: CASSQVTNTGELFF
CDR3nt: TGTGCCAGCAGCCAAGTAACCAACACCGGGGAGCTGTTTTTT
d_gene: -
j_gene: TRBJ2-2
v_gene: TRBV3-1
abundance: -

CDR3aa: CSVPSGNYGYTF
CDR3nt: TGCAGTGTTCCGTCAGGGAACTATGGCTACACCTTC
d_gene: -
j_gene: TRBJ1-2
v_gene: TRBV20-1
abundance: -

CDR3aa: CASSLGGVITDTQYF
CDR3nt: TGTGCCAGCAGCTTGGGCGGGGTAATCACAGATACGCAGTATTTT
d_gene: -
j_gene: TRBJ2-3
v_gene: TRBV7-6
abundance: -

CDR3aa: CSTTLARDEQFF
CDR3nt: TGCAGCACGACTTTAGCTCGTGATGAGCAGTTCTTC
d_gene: -
j_gene: TRBJ2-1
v_gene: TRBV29-1
abundance: once

CDR3aa: CSARDGVNTEAFF
CDR3nt: TGCAGTGCTAGAGATGGAGTGAACACTGAAGCTTTCTTT
d_gene: -
j_gene: TRBJ1-1
v_gene: TRBV20-1
abundance: -

CDR3aa: CASSPYPTSGGTDTQYF
CDR3nt: TGTGCCAGCAGTCCCTACCCAACTAGCGGGGGCACAGATACGCAGTATTTT
d_gene: TRBD2
j_gene: TRBJ2-3
v_gene: TRBV28
abundance: -

CDR3aa: CASRGGGHLHYGYTF
CDR3nt: TGTGCCAGTAGAGGGGGGGGACACCTCCACTATGGCTACACCTTC
d_gene: -
j_gene: TRBJ1-2
v_gene: TRBV19
abundance: -

CDR3aa: CSVVQNPTYEQYF
CDR3nt: TGCAGCGTTGTCCAAAACCCCACCTACGAGCAGTACTTC
d_gene: -
j_gene: TRBJ2-7
v_gene: TRBV29-1
abundance: -

CDR3aa: CASSVWGENYEQYF
CDR3nt: TGTGCCAGCAGCGTATGGGGTGAAAACTACGAGCAGTACTTC
d_gene: -
j_gene: TRBJ2-7
v_gene: TRBV9
abundance: -

CDR3aa: CASSPTRAHEQYF
CDR3nt: TGTGCCAGCAGCCCAACCCGGGCCCACGAGCAGTACTTC
d_gene: -
j_gene: TRBJ2-7
v_gene: TRBV11-2
abundance: -

CDR3aa: CASSSLDRGDEQYF
CDR3nt: TGTGCCAGCAGCTCCCTGGACAGGGGAGATGAGCAGTACTTC
d_gene: TRBD1
j_gene: TRBJ2-7
v_gene: TRBV11-2
abundance: once

CDR3aa: CASDRGETQYF
CDR3nt: TGTGCCAGCGACAGGGGCGAGACCCAGTACTTC
d_gene: TRBD1
j_gene: TRBJ2-5
v_gene: TRBV7-9
abundance: -

CDR3aa: CASSRAGETQYF
CDR3nt: TGTGCCAGCAGTAGGGCGGGGGAGACCCAGTACTTC
d_gene: -
j_gene: TRBJ2-5
v_gene: TRBV27
abundance: -

CDR3aa: CASSYSSATNTGELFF
CDR3nt: TGTGCCAGCAGTTACTCGTCCGCCACCAACACCGGGGAGCTGTTTTTT
d_gene: -
j_gene: TRBJ2-2
v_gene: TRBV6-2/TRBV6-3
abundance: -

CDR3aa: CAWRRDRGMIQETQYF
CDR3nt: TGTGCCTGGAGGAGGGACAGGGGGATGATTCAAGAGACCCAGTACTTC
d_gene: TRBD1
j_gene: TRBJ2-5
v_gene: TRBV30
abundance: -

CDR3aa: CATSDGTGVEQYF
CDR3nt: TGTGCCACCAGTGACGGGACAGGGGTCGAGCAGTACTTC
d_gene: TRBD1
j_gene: TRBJ2-7
v_gene: TRBV24-1
abundance: -

CDR3aa: CSAVVRDSFYEQYF
CDR3nt: TGCAGTGCCGTAGTAAGGGACAGTTTCTACGAGCAGTACTTC
d_gene: TRBD1
j_gene: TRBJ2-7
v_gene: TRBV20-1
abundance: -

CDR3aa: CASGWGSSDSNQPQHF
CDR3nt: TGTGCTAGTGGTTGGGGCAGTTCGGATAGCAATCAGCCCCAGCATTTT
d_gene: -
j_gene: TRBJ1-5
v_gene: TRBV12-5
abundance: -

CDR3aa: CASRKWDSGETQYF
CDR3nt: TGTGCCAGCAGGAAATGGGACAGTGGAGAGACCCAGTACTTC
d_gene: TRBD1
j_gene: TRBJ2-5
v_gene: TRBV12-3/TRBV12-4
abundance: -

CDR3aa: CASSLSSVGIFGGYTF
CDR3nt: TGTGCCAGCAGTTTATCATCAGTTGGTATCTTTGGGGGCTACACCTTC
d_gene: -
j_gene: TRBJ1-2
v_gene: TRBV27
abundance: -